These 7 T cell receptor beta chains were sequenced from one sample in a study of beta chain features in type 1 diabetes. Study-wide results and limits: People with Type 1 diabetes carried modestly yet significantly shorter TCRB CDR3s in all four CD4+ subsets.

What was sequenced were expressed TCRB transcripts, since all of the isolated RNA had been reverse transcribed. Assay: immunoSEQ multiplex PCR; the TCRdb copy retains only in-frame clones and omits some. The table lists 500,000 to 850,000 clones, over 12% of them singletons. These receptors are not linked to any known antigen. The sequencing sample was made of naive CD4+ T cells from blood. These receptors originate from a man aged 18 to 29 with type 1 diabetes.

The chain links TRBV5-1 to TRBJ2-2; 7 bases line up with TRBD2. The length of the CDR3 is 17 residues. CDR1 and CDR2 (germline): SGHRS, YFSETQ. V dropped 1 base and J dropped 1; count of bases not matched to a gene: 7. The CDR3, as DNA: TGCGCCAGCAGCTTGCGGCCTAGCGGAGAGAACACCGGGGAGCTGTTTTTT. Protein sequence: CASSLRPSGENTGELFF.

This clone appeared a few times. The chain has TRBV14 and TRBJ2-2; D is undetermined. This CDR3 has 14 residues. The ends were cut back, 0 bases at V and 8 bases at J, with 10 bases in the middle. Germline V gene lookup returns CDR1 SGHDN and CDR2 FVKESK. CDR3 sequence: CASSQDAGSGELFF. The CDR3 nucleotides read TGTGCCAGCAGCCAAGATGCCGGCTCGGGGGAGCTGTTTTTT.

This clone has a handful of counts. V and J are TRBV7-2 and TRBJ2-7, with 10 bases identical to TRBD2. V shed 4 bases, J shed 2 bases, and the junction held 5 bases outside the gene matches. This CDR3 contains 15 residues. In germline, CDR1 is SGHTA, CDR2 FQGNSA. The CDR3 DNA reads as TGTGCCAGCAGCTCGCCCGGGACTAGCGCCTACGAGCAGTACTTC. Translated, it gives CASSSPGTSAYEQYF.

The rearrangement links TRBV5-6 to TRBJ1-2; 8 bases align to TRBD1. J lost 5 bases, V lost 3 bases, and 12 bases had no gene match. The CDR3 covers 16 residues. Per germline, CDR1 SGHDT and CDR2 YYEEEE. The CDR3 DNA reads TGTGCCAGCAGCTCCTCCGGGACAGGCGACCTATATGGCTACACCTTC. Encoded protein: CASSSSGTGDLYGYTF.

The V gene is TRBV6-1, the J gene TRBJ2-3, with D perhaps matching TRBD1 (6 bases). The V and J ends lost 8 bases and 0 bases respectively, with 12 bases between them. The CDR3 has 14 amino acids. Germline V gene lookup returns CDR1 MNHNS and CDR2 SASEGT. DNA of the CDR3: TGTGCCAGCGCGACGGGACAAAGCACAGATACGCAGTATTTT. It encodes CASATGQSTDTQYF.

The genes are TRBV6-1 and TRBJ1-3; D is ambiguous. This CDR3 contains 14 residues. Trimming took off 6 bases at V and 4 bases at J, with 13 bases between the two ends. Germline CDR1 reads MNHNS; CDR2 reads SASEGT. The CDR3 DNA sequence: TGTGCCAGCAGCGCACGGACTGGCGGAAACACCATATATTTT. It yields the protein CASSARTGGNTIYF.

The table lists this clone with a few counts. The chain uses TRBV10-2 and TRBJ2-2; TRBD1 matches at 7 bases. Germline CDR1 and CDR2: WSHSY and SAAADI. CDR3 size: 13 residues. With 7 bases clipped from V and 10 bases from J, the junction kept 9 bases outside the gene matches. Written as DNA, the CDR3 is TGCGCCAGCACTGGGGGACAGTTGGTGGAGCTGTTTTTT. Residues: CASTGGQLVELFF.